This T cell receptor (beta chain) was documented in a study of graft-versus-host responses after intestinal transplantation. Study context: All of the recipients had induction that used anti-thymocyte globulin, then tacrolimus and steroids for approximately 3 years.

About this clone itself: Its antigen is still unknown.

Whole-study findings and limits: GvH clones were found in recipient marrow; some appeared first in ileum or blood. Graft-donor T cell macrochimerism in patients accompanied high graft-versus-host to host-versus-graft clonal ratios in allografts.

Clones were read by immunoSEQ multiplex PCR, and TCRdb kept only the in-frame ones, dropping some. Seen here are about 99,000 clones, 93% observed once, and the top ten hold 1% to 1.5%. Germline loops: CDR1 SEHNR, CDR2 FQNEAQ (reference sequence). The trim removed 3 bases at V and 9 bases at J, leaving 2 bases unmatched. This CDR3 comprises 14 residues. This chain uses TRBV7-9 with TRBJ2-2; TRBD2 matches 12 bases. Sequenced material: unstimulated CD8+ T cells sorted from spleen or lymph node cells, taken before intestinal transplant. The sequence was obtained from a human donor who received an intestinal transplant. CDR3 amino acids: CASSLTSGGWELFF. The DNA of the CDR3 is TGTGCCAGCAGCTTGACTAGCGGGGGTTGGGAGCTGTTTTTT.